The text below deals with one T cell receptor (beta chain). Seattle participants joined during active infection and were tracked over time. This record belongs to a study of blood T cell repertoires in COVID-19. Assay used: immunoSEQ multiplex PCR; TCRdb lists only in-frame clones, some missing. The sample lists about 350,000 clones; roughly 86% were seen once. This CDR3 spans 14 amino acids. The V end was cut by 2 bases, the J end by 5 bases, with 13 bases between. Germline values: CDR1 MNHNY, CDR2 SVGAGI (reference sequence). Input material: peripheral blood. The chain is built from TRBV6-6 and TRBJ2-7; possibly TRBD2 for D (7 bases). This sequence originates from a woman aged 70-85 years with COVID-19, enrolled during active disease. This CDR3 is CASSYVGGGDEQYF. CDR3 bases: TGTGCCAGCAGTTACGTGGGGGGGGGCGACGAGCAGTACTTC.